The 18 T cell receptor beta chains given below trace back to one sample, sequenced in a study of shared clonotypes between healthy human individuals (dated by TCRdb to between 2020 and 2021). The library was prepared using the immunoSEQ multiplex PCR assay. TCRdb mirrors the immuneACCESS table, restricted to in-frame sequences. Some clones are absent from its copies; in checked studies, under half trace to an unresolved V gene, and the reason for the others is unknown. The sample profile shows some 1,600,000 clones; approximately 98% of them were found once. The biggest ten clones account for roughly 0.45% of the sample. The sequenced sample was naive CD4+ T cells sorted from blood. This specimen's cell subset or site label, per the study, means: CD45RA+ positively selected. These receptors came from a man aged 25-45 years in good health.

The chain joins TRBV7-9 to TRBJ2-5; tentative D call: TRBD1 (6 bases). This CDR3 is built from 13 residues. V shed 4 bases and J shed 4 bases, with 10 bases lying between them. Germline lookup yields CDR1 SEHNR and CDR2 FQNEAQ (reference sequence). The CDR3 region is CASSSYRAETQYF. CDR3 DNA sequence: TGTGCCAGCAGCTCCTACAGGGCAGAGACCCAGTACTTC.

This chain links TRBV5-1 with TRBJ2-7; no definite D call. V lost 0 bases to trimming and J lost 1 base, with 14 bases between them. CDR3 size: 16 residues. Germline assignment: CDR1 SGHRS and CDR2 YFSETQ. Here the CDR3 reads CASSLGPRGGSYEQYF. In DNA form, the CDR3 reads TGCGCCAGCAGCTTGGGGCCCCGAGGCGGTTCCTACGAGCAGTACTTC.

V and J are TRBV19 and TRBJ2-5, with D unresolved. CDR1 and CDR2 (germline): LNHDA, SQIVND (reference sequence). The CDR3 spans 14 residues. With 5 bases removed from V and 4 bases from J, the gap between germline ends came to 14 bases. The CDR3 protein is CASSDTSGGETQYF. CDR3 nucleotide sequence: TGTGCCAGTAGTGACACCTCCGGTGGAGAGACCCAGTACTTC.

The chain joins TRBV9 to TRBJ2-7, with D unclear. The CDR3 totals 15 residues. The germline V gene has CDR1 SGDLS and CDR2 YYNGEE. Trimming pared 0 bases from V and 0 bases from J, leaving 10 bases between. The CDR3 nucleotides are TGTGCCAGCAGCGTAGAAGGAGCGAACTCCTACGAGCAGTACTTC. Residues: CASSVEGANSYEQYF.

The chain recombines TRBV27 with TRBJ2-1; 10 bases are shared with TRBD2. The germline V gene encodes CDR1 MNHEY and CDR2 SMNVEV (reference sequence). Losses at the gene ends were 2 bases for V and 9 bases for J; bases not matched to a gene: 7. The CDR3 has 15 amino acids. The CDR3 DNA sequence: TGTGCCAGCAGTTTAAAAAGCGGGAGGGCCAGTGAGCAGTTCTTC. Protein sequence: CASSLKSGRASEQFF.

The rearrangement joins TRBV7-2 to TRBJ2-2, with TRBD2 as a possible D gene (6 bases). V was pared by 2 bases and J by 8 bases, with 15 bases between. CDR1 is SGHTA and CDR2 is FQGNSA in the germline V gene. The CDR3 loop spans 15 amino acids. The CDR3 coding sequence is TGTGCCAGCAGCTTAAACCCGGGCGGAGGGGGGGAGCTGTTTTTT. It codes for CASSLNPGGGGELFF. Full variable domain (missing parts from reference TRBV7-2 and TRBJ2-2): GAGVSQSPSNKVTEKGKDVELRCDPISGHTALYWYRQSLGQGLEFLIYFQGNSAPDKSGLPSDRFSAERTGGSVSTLTIQRTQQEDSAVYLCASSLNPGGGGELFFGEGSRLTVL.

The chain recombines TRBV2 with TRBJ1-5; TRBD1 is a possible D gene (5 bases). This CDR3 has 14 residues. Trimming removed 7 bases at V and 2 bases at J, with 12 bases between. The germline CDR1 and CDR2 sequences are SNHLY and FYNNEI. CDR3 bases: TGTGCCAGCAATGAGGGGTTGGGCAATCAGCCCCAGCATTTT. As protein: CASNEGLGNQPQHF. Looking up the rest from reference TRBV2 and TRBJ1-5 gives the full variable domain: EPEVTQTPSHQVTQMGQEVILRCVPISNHLYFYWYRQILGQKVEFLVSFYNNEISEKSEIFDDQFSVERPDGSNFTLKIRSTKLEDSAMYFCASNEGLGNQPQHFGDGTRLSIL.

This clone appeared a single time. CDR3 in amino acids: CASSLVGGLYEQYF. CDR3 DNA: TGTGCCAGCAGCTTAGTTGGAGGGCTTTACGAGCAGTACTTC. The gene calls are TRBV7-9 and TRBJ2-7, with TRBD2 as a possible D gene (6 bases). Trimming stripped 1 base from V and 4 bases from J, with 11 bases between. From germline, CDR1 is SEHNR and CDR2 FQNEAQ (reference sequence). The CDR3 extends over 14 amino acids.

This rearrangement joins TRBV29-1 to TRBJ1-2, with D perhaps TRBD1 (6 bases). Germline CDR1 and CDR2: SQVTM and ANQGSEA. The CDR3 is 11 residues long. Trimming stripped 8 bases from V and 2 bases from J, with 9 bases between. The CDR3 sequence is CSSGTNYGYTF. The DNA for the CDR3 is TGCAGCTCCGGGACAAACTATGGCTACACCTTC.

This chain joins TRBV19 and TRBJ2-7; D is perhaps TRBD1 (6 bases). Between the trimmed V and J ends, which lost 3 bases and 1 base, there was a span of 13 bases. Germline lookup yields CDR1 LNHDA and CDR2 SQIVND (reference sequence). The CDR3 loop spans 15 amino acids. CDR3 DNA: TGTGCCAGTAGTATTACACAGGGAATGTCCTACGAGCAGTACTTC. Its protein product is CASSITQGMSYEQYF.

The V gene is TRBV5-1, the J gene TRBJ1-1, with 10 bases aligning to TRBD1. Germline trimming cut 4 bases from V and 3 bases from J; bases unmatched to any gene: 6. This CDR3 spans 15 amino acids. Per the germline V gene, CDR1 is SGHRS and CDR2 is YFSETQ. Written as DNA, the CDR3 is TGCGCCAGCAGCGGAGGGACAGGGGTTTACACTGAAGCTTTCTTT. As protein: CASSGGTGVYTEAFF.

The V call is TRBV6-1, the J call TRBJ2-3, with D perhaps matching TRBD1 or TRBD2 (6 bases each). Germline CDR1 MNHNS, CDR2 SASEGT. The CDR3 covers 17 residues. V lost 4 bases and J 3 bases, leaving 20 bases between the germline ends. CDR3 nucleotides: TGTGCCAGCAGTGTGCGCCCACAGGGAGGAATAACAGATACGCAGTATTTT. It is translated as CASSVRPQGGITDTQYF.

The V call is TRBV7-9, the J call TRBJ2-3; D is unclear. In germline, CDR1 is SEHNR, CDR2 FQNEAQ (reference sequence). The ends were cut back, 5 bases at V and 0 bases at J, with 9 bases in the middle. This CDR3 has 14 residues. Here the CDR3 reads CASSPRVSTDTQYF. The CDR3 DNA is TGTGCCAGCAGCCCACGCGTTAGCACAGATACGCAGTATTTT.

To note about this clone: Other DNA variants within this sample encode the same CDR3. This chain links TRBV5-1 with TRBJ2-2, with D hard to call. The V gene's germline CDR1 is SGHRS and CDR2 YFSETQ. CDR3 length equals 14 residues. With 0 bases removed from V and 1 base from J, the gap between germline ends came to 4 bases. CDR3: CASSLGLNTGELFF. CDR3 DNA sequence: TGCGCCAGCAGCTTGGGTCTGAACACCGGGGAGCTGTTTTTT.

J is TRBJ2-3 and V is TRBV7-3, with a weak D call TRBD2 (6 bases). The CDR3 consists of 15 residues. Trimming stripped 1 base from V and 4 bases from J, with 12 bases between. Germline-derived CDR1 and CDR2 are SGHTA and FQGTGA. The CDR3 region has the DNA TGTGCCAGCAGCTTAAGGGGGGAAGTAGCAGATACGCAGTATTTT. It translates to CASSLRGEVADTQYF.

CDR3 coding DNA: TGTGCCAGCAGATTAACAGGGGGTTGGAGCAATCAGCCCCAGCATTTT. Its translation is CASRLTGGWSNQPQHF. The V gene is TRBV6-6, the J gene TRBJ1-5, with 8 positions matching TRBD1. J was trimmed by 1 base and V by 6 bases; bases with no gene match: 8. This CDR3 is 16 amino acids long. Germline V gives CDR1 MNHNY, CDR2 SVGAGI (reference sequence).

The chain employs TRBV9 and TRBJ1-3; no definite D call. CDR3 length: 15 amino acids. Germline CDR1 and CDR2: SGDLS and YYNGEE. V was pared by 3 bases and J by 3 bases, with 13 bases between. The CDR3 protein is CASSGAPDGGNTIYF. The CDR3 DNA reads as TGTGCCAGCAGCGGAGCTCCCGACGGTGGAAACACCATATATTTT.

CDR3 protein: CASRPGTSGNYNEQFF. In DNA, the CDR3 is TGTGCCAGTAGACCCGGGACTAGCGGGAATTACAATGAGCAGTTCTTC. The rearrangement links TRBV19 to TRBJ2-1; 13 bases map to TRBD2. V trimming: 6 bases; J trimming: 4 bases; junction bases outside the gene matches: 6. This CDR3 is 16 amino acids long. Germline V gene sequence: CDR1 LNHDA, CDR2 SQIVND (reference sequence).